These 14 T cell receptor beta chains originate from one sample sequenced in a study of blood T cells in healthy people across ages. Next came a second PCR, run for about 7 to 12 cycles, which used a sample-barcoded 5' primer along with a J-beta primer mix. TCRdb independently ran MiXCR on the 5' RACE reads; one entry per CDR3 protein. The sample carries roughly 2 million distinct CDR3 sequences, around half recorded once. Sequenced input: blood. The receptors were gathered from a middle-aged woman in good health.

The V call is TRBV2, the J call TRBJ1-2; D uncertain. Germline V gene sequence: CDR1 SNHLY, CDR2 FYNNEI. The CDR3 loop spans 13 amino acids. Between the trimmed V and J ends, which lost 3 bases and 0 bases, there was a span of 5 bases. The CDR3: CASSDTANYGYTF. CDR3 DNA sequence: TGTGCCAGCAGTGACACAGCTAACTATGGCTACACCTTC.

This clonotype was counted only a few times. CDR3 DNA sequence: TGTGCCAGCAGTGGTACTAGGCCCCAAGTGGAGCAGTATTTT. This codes for CASSGTRPQVEQYF. This chain joins TRBV27 and TRBJ2-3; D is possibly TRBD2 (5 bases). CDR3 length: 14 residues. Germline CDR1 is MNHEY and CDR2 is SMNVEV (reference sequence). V was shortened by 5 bases and J by 11 bases, with 20 bases between the two germline ends.

This clonotype was recorded a few times. The gene calls are TRBV6-5 and TRBJ2-5, with 9 bases identical to TRBD1. Germline-derived CDR1 and CDR2 are MNHEY and SVGAGI. V was clipped by 2 bases and J by 1 base; unmatched bases: 5. The CDR3 contains 16 residues. CDR3: CASSYGTGTTQETQYF. In DNA form, the CDR3 reads TGTGCCAGCAGTTACGGGACAGGGACCACCCAAGAGACCCAGTACTTC.

The chain is built from TRBV12-3 or TRBV12-4 and TRBJ2-1; TRBD2 matches at 13 bases. The CDR3 is 17 residues long. Trimming at V came to 0 bases and at J to 13 bases, leaving 12 bases not matched to a gene. In DNA form, the CDR3 reads TGTGCCAGCAGTTTAGCGGTGGGGACTAGCGGGACGTATCGTCAGTTCTTC. This encodes CASSLAVGTSGTYRQFF.

There are a few counts of this clonotype. CDR3 in amino acids: CASSQGGTGGIETQYF. The CDR3, as DNA: TGTGCCAGCAGCCAAGGCGGGACAGGGGGCATAGAGACCCAGTACTTC. The rearrangement joins TRBV4-2 to TRBJ2-5, with TRBD1 matching 12 bases. The CDR3 is 16 amino acids. The J segment lost 4 bases and the V segment lost 1 base, leaving 4 bases of the junction unmatched. Germline lookup yields CDR1 LGHNA and CDR2 YNFKEQ.

This clonotype has more than one count but fewer than ten. This chain uses TRBV7-2 with TRBJ2-7; D remains ambiguous. V dropped 1 base and J dropped 4 bases, with 14 bases sitting between them. The CDR3 contains 15 residues. Germline loops: CDR1 SGHTA, CDR2 FQGNSA. CDR3: CASSLGVKGPYEQYF. As DNA, the CDR3 is TGTGCCAGCAGCTTAGGAGTCAAAGGGCCTTACGAGCAGTACTTC.

The chain couples TRBV5-1 to TRBJ1-1, with D uncertain. The CDR3 totals 17 residues. V gave up 0 bases and J gave up 0 bases, with 15 bases separating them. CDR1 is SGHRS, CDR2 YFSETQ, per germline. The CDR3 DNA sequence: TGCGCCAGCAGCTTGGGGTCCCAGGTAAACATGAACACTGAAGCTTTCTTT. This sequence encodes CASSLGSQVNMNTEAFF.

This clonotype was recorded a few times. The V call is TRBV9, the J call TRBJ2-5; 7 bases map to TRBD1. The CDR3 is made up of 15 amino acids. Germline V gene sequence: CDR1 SGDLS, CDR2 YYNGEE. With 7 bases clipped from V and 5 bases from J, the junction kept 14 bases outside the gene matches. As DNA, the CDR3 is TGTGCCAGCGGCAGAGGGGTGGACAGGTCGGAGACCCAGTACTTC. As protein: CASGRGVDRSETQYF.

Here the CDR3 DNA reads TGTGCCAGCAGGGCCGGGGACAGATACTACGAGCAGTTCTTC. This gives the protein CASRAGDRYYEQFF. The V call is TRBV6-5, the J call TRBJ2-1; TRBD1 matches at 7 bases. CDR3 size: 14 residues. Looked up from germline, CDR1 is MNHEY and CDR2 is SVGAGI. With V trimmed by 6 bases and J by 10 bases, 12 bases remained unmatched.

There are a few counts of this clonotype. This sequence joins TRBV11-2 and TRBJ2-7, with D tentatively TRBD2 (6 bases). Germline loops: CDR1 SGHAT, CDR2 FQNNGV. The CDR3 is made up of 14 amino acids. V lost 9 bases, J lost 7 bases, and 22 bases lay in between. The CDR3 DNA sequence: TGTGCCAGTAAAACGGACGGGACTGTGGGGGAGCAGTACTTC. Encoded protein: CASKTDGTVGEQYF.

This clonotype was recorded only once. This rearrangement joins TRBV27 to TRBJ2-7, with D perhaps matching TRBD2 (6 bases). The CDR3 is made up of 15 amino acids. CDR1 is MNHEY and CDR2 is SMNVEV in the germline V gene (reference sequence). The V gene lost 2 bases and the J gene lost 2 bases, with 13 bases spanning the gap. The CDR3 is CASSLGGVGTYEQYF. The CDR3 DNA sequence: TGTGCCAGCAGTTTAGGAGGGGTGGGCACCTACGAGCAGTACTTC.

The chain joins TRBV6-1 to TRBJ1-2; 12 nucleotides align to TRBD1. The ends lost 8 bases at V and 5 bases at J; junction bases unmatched: 18. This CDR3 has 18 residues. Germline V gives CDR1 MNHNS, CDR2 SASEGT. The CDR3 DNA reads TGTGCCAGCGCCCGGGGGACAGGGGGCTCCGGAAGCGGGTATGGCTACACCTTC. Amino acid sequence: CASARGTGGSGSGYGYTF.

The CDR3 loop reads CASSDPDRGIRKLFF. In nucleotides, the CDR3 is TGTGCCAGCAGTGACCCGGACAGGGGGATTAGAAAACTGTTTTTT. J is TRBJ1-4 and V is TRBV6-1, with TRBD1 matching over 10 bases. The V gene's germline CDR1 is MNHNS and CDR2 SASEGT. The CDR3 has 15 residues. With V trimmed by 3 bases and J by 10 bases, 8 bases remained unmatched.

The sample holds a few counts of this clonotype. V gene TRBV6-2 or TRBV6-3 combines with J gene TRBJ2-1; weak D call: TRBD2 (5 bases). V was cut by 6 bases and J by 12 bases, with 12 bases left in between. CDR3 length: 11 residues. Germline V CDR1 and CDR2: MNHEY, SVGEGT. The CDR3 DNA follows: TGTGCCAGCAGACGCGGGCTAGGGCAGTTCTTC. As protein: CASRRGLGQFF.